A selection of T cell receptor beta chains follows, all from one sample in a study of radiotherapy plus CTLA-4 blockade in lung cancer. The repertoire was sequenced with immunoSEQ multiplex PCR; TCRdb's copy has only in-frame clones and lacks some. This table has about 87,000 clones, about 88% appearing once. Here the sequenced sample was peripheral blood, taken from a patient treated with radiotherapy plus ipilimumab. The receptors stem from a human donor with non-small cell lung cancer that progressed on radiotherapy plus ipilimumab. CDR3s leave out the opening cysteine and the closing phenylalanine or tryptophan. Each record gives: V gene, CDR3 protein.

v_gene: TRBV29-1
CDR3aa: SVEDQGQGMGGYT

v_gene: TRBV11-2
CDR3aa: ASSPRTGNTGELF

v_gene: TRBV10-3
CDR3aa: AISESPLPSQGDYT

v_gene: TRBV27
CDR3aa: ASSLTGALNQPQH

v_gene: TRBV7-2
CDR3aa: ASSLEWGQPQH

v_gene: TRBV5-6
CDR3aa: ASSLVRRETGELF

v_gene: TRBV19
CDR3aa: ASSSGGSTDTQY

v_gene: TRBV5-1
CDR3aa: ASSEDRAGEQF

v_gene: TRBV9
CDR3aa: ASSASGSSYNEQF

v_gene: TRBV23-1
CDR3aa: ASSPTFGTGCYGYT

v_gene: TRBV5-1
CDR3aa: ASSFQGSSGNTIY

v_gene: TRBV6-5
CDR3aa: ASSPRGRAGEQY

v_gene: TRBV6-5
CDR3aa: ASSYDRSSNQPQH

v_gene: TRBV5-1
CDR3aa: ASSLFGLRTKGQGFSGANVLT

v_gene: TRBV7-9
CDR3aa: ASSPPGPGSETQY

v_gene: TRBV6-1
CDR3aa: ASSEVMAGLY

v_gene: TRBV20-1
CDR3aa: SADRGNEQF

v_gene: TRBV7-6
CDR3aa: ASSLAAQGASNEKLF

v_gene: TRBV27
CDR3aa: ASSPDILQPQH

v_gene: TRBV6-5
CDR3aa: ASSEGPTGYEQY

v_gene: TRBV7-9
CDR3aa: ASSTIPGTYEQY

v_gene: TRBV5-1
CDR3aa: ASSPGTGSDTIY